This T cell receptor (beta chain) derives from a study of cytomegalovirus exposure and HLA in healthy donors. Some clones are missing from TCRdb's copy, which holds only in-frame ones; the method was immunoSEQ multiplex PCR. The sample consists of under 100,000 clones, 95% to 98% of them appearing once. The CDR3 has 14 amino acids. Germline V gene sequence: CDR1 SGHRS, CDR2 YFSETQ. The source is a man between 18 and 29 years old in good health and CMV-seronegative. The material sequenced was PBMCs. This sequence joins TRBV5-1 and TRBJ2-5; 7 bases match TRBD1. The J call is uncertain, as TRBJ2-7 better fits the DNA end. The CDR3 DNA follows: TGCGCCAGCAGCTTGACAGGGGCCTCCTACGAGCAGTACTTC. Encoded protein: CASSLTGASYEQYF.